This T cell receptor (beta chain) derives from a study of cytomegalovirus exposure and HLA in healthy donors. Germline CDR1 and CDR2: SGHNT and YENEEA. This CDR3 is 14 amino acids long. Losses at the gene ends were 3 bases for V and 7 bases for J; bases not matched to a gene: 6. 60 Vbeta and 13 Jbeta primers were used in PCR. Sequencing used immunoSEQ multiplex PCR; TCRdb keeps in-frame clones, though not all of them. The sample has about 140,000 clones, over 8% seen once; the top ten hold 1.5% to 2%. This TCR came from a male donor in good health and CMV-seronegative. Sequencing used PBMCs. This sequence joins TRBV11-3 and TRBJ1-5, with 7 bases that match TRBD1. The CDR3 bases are TGTGCCAGCAGCTTTGACAGGGAGAACCAGCCCCAGCATTTT. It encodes CASSFDRENQPQHF.